The rows below give T cell receptor beta chains drawn from one sample of a study of CD8+CD57+ T cells in acquired aplastic anemia. TCRdb re-analysed the reads in MiXCR, keeping a single row per CDR3 protein. The sample consists of hundreds of thousands of distinct CDR3 sequences, around 33% of them appearing once. Sequencing was done on a sample of sorted CD4+, CD8+, or CD8+CD57+ T cells (not recorded which) from PBMCs. The receptors here all came from a human donor with aplastic anemia. The CDR3 runs from the conserved cysteine through the conserved F or W.

>TRBV30
CAWSVRTGRGSGETQYF
>TRBV6-1
CASSELTGGPGEQFF
>TRBV7-6
CASSWGQEDEQFF
>TRBV10-3
CAISGTAQETQYF
>TRBV10-3
CASGTANTGELFF
>TRBV5-1
CASSPAGPSTYEQYF
>TRBV20-1
CSARHSLVSGEQFF
>TRBV2
CASTPGEDSYEQYF
>TRBV2
CASSEVLLSSYNSPLHF
>TRBV24-1
CATSEEVGAKETQYF
>TRBV25-1
CASSGDGMNTEAFF
>TRBV19
CASSTGTRYAFF
>TRBV5-5
CASSVGTGSDGYTF
>TRBV3-1
CASSGWGSGVSYEQYF